The 30 T cell receptor beta chains listed next were all sequenced from one sample in a study of blood T cell repertoires in COVID-19. Some clones are missing from TCRdb's copy, which holds only in-frame ones; the method was immunoSEQ multiplex PCR. This table has 140,000 or so clones, approximately 80% appearing once. The sample consisted of peripheral blood. Receptor source: a man between 60 and 75 years old with active or convalescent COVID-19.

This clone was found once. J is TRBJ2-5 and V is TRBV4-3; D gene ambiguous. The CDR3 length is 13 residues. Germline CDR1 LGHNA, CDR2 YSLEER. The germline V and J ends were trimmed by 0 bases and 4 bases, with 6 bases remaining between them. As DNA, the CDR3 is TGCGCCAGCAGCCAAGATCTCTTAGAGACCCAGTACTTC. Translating it yields CASSQDLLETQYF.

The chain carries TRBV2 and TRBJ1-5; D gene uncertain. The CDR3 loop spans 14 amino acids. Trimming pared 6 bases from V and 2 bases from J, leaving 11 bases between. The germline CDR1 and CDR2 sequences are SNHLY and FYNNEI. Here the CDR3 reads CASRDGDGNQPQHF. The CDR3 DNA reads TGTGCCAGCAGGGATGGAGATGGCAATCAGCCCCAGCATTTT.

This chain joins TRBV11-3 and TRBJ2-7; D remains unclear. Trimming cost V 5 bases and J 4 bases, with 24 bases left between them. The CDR3 runs to 17 residues. Germline V gives CDR1 SGHNT, CDR2 YENEEA. This chain's CDR3 is CASSDSLGSPFPYEQYV. In DNA form, the CDR3 reads TGTGCCAGCAGCGACTCGCTAGGCAGCCCTTTCCCTTACGAGCAGTACGTC.

The gene calls are TRBV3-1 (or the pseudogene TRBV3-2) and TRBJ1-4; TRBD1 is a possible D gene (5 bases). Germline V CDR1 and CDR2: LGHDT, YNNKEL (reference sequence). CDR3 length: 15 residues. V lost 0 bases and J 7 bases, leaving 12 bases between the germline ends. CDR3 sequence: CASSQDLGAREKLFF. The CDR3 DNA reads TGTGCCAGCAGCCAAGATCTAGGGGCGCGTGAAAAACTGTTTTTT.

The chain recombines TRBV19 with TRBJ2-1; 11 bases map to TRBD2. This CDR3 comprises 14 residues. Germline V gene data show CDR1 as LNHDA and CDR2 as SQIVND (reference sequence). The V segment lost 6 bases and the J segment 5 bases; nucleotides outside the gene matches: 3. CDR3 DNA: TGTGCCAGTAGAGGGACTAGCGGACACAATGAGCAGTTCTTC. This translates into CASRGTSGHNEQFF.

This clone was seen ten or more times. This chain joins TRBV6-6 and TRBJ2-1, with TRBD2 identical over 9 bases. Germline V gene sequence: CDR1 MNHNY, CDR2 SVGAGI (reference sequence). The CDR3 has 15 amino acids. V was clipped by 0 bases and J by 8 bases; unmatched bases: 5. Here the CDR3 reads CASSYSLAGMYEQFF. CDR3 bases: TGTGCCAGCAGTTACTCCCTAGCGGGAATGTATGAGCAGTTCTTC.

This clone was seen a single time. V and J are TRBV18 and TRBJ1-5; 7 bases map to TRBD1. The CDR3 contains 14 residues. Trimming cost V 6 bases and J 5 bases; bases outside gene matches: 7. CDR1 is KGHSH, CDR2 LQKENI, per germline. The CDR3 spells CASSGQTGYQPQHF. Here the CDR3 DNA reads TGTGCCAGCTCGGGTCAGACAGGGTATCAGCCCCAGCATTTT.

The rearrangement links TRBV6-6 to TRBJ2-1, with D possibly TRBD2 on 6 matching bases. Trimming took 5 bases from V and 0 from J, leaving 29 bases between them. The CDR3 consists of 21 residues. Germline CDR1 MNHNY, CDR2 SVGAGI (reference sequence). The CDR3 DNA is TGTGCCAGCAGTCCTAGCGCGAGAACCCGCCCGACCGTTAGCTCCTACAATGAGCAGTTCTTC. This sequence encodes CASSPSARTRPTVSSYNEQFF.

The J gene is TRBJ1-1, the V gene TRBV11-3; TRBD1 agrees at 10 bases. Per the germline V gene, CDR1 is SGHNT and CDR2 is YENEEA. V lost 1 base, J lost 4 bases, and 15 bases stayed unmatched. The CDR3 spans 19 residues. The CDR3: CASSLVLLAGQGLRTEAFF. The DNA for the CDR3 is TGTGCCAGCAGCTTAGTTCTTTTGGCGGGACAGGGGTTACGCACTGAAGCTTTCTTT.

The gene calls are TRBV18 and TRBJ2-5; D gene uncertain. Deletions cut 6 bases from V and 5 bases from J, with 13 bases between. The CDR3 runs to 13 residues. The V gene's germline CDR1 is KGHSH and CDR2 LQKENI. CDR3: CASSRRLSETQYF. The CDR3 DNA sequence: TGTGCCAGCTCGCGGCGTCTGTCCGAGACCCAGTACTTC.

The chain carries TRBV12-5 and TRBJ1-1; no firm D call. V shed 8 bases and J shed 7 bases, with 17 bases lying between them. In germline, CDR1 is LGHNT, CDR2 FRNRAP. This CDR3 has 13 amino acids. The CDR3 DNA sequence: TGTGCTAGTACCTCCGTGGGCAGAATTGAAGCTTTCTTT. It codes for CASTSVGRIEAFF. Complete variable domain (other parts from reference TRBV12-5 and TRBJ1-1): DARVTQTPRHKVTEMGQEVTMRCQPILGHNTVFWYRQTMMQGLELLAYFRNRAPLDDSGMPKDRFSAEMPDATLATLKIQPSEPRDSAVYFCASTSVGRIEAFFGQGTRLTVV.

The J gene is TRBJ1-1, the V gene TRBV5-4; possibly TRBD1 for D (5 bases). The V gene lost 4 bases and the J gene lost 3 bases, with 10 bases spanning the gap. CDR1 is SGHNT and CDR2 is YYREEE in the germline V gene (reference sequence). The CDR3 runs 13 residues. The CDR3 region has the DNA TGTGCCAGCAGCCCGGGAGGGGACACTGAAGCTTTCTTT. This codes for CASSPGGDTEAFF.

The V gene is TRBV20-1, the J gene TRBJ2-1; 8 bases line up with TRBD2. J was trimmed by 0 bases and V by 3 bases; bases with no gene match: 19. CDR1 and CDR2 from the germline V gene are DFQATT and SNEGSKA (reference sequence). The CDR3 sequence is 20 residues long. The CDR3 DNA follows: TGCAGTGCTAGTCCCCCGGGGTCCTTGGCGGGAGGAAGCTCCTACAATGAGCAGTTCTTC. Amino acid sequence: CSASPPGSLAGGSSYNEQFF.

V and J are TRBV6-5 and TRBJ1-3; the match to TRBD1 covers 8 bases. In germline, CDR1 is MNHEY, CDR2 SVGAGI. The J segment lost 0 bases and the V segment lost 4 bases, leaving 5 bases of the junction unmatched. The CDR3 has 16 residues. CDR3 amino acids: CASSLGQESSGNTIYF. CDR3 nucleotides: TGTGCCAGCAGTTTGGGACAGGAGAGCTCTGGAAACACCATATATTTT.

V usage is TRBV30 and J usage is TRBJ1-2, with unresolved D. Trimming removed 0 bases at V and 7 bases at J, with 12 bases between. Germline CDR1 reads GTSNPN; CDR2 reads SVGIG (reference sequence). The CDR3 has 13 amino acids. The CDR3 loop reads CAWSVQLRGGYTF. DNA of the CDR3: TGTGCCTGGAGTGTACAATTGAGAGGTGGCTACACCTTC.

The chain recombines TRBV19 with TRBJ1-4; D gene uncertain. The length of the CDR3 is 16 residues. The germline V gene encodes CDR1 LNHDA and CDR2 SQIVND (reference sequence). V was cut by 3 bases and J by 7 bases, with 18 bases left in between. The CDR3 DNA reads TGTGCCAGTAGTATGTCGGTTTGGTTCCTTGGTGAAAAACTGTTTTTT. Amino acids: CASSMSVWFLGEKLFF.

This chain connects TRBV23-1 to TRBJ2-7; D is unresolved. TRBV23-1 is an ORF; its function is uncertain. This CDR3 contains 15 residues. V was shortened by 2 bases and J by 5 bases, with 16 bases between the two germline ends. The CDR3 coding sequence is TGCGCCAGCAGTCAAAAGATCTTTCTAGAACACGAGCAGTACGTC. It yields the protein CASSQKIFLEHEQYV.

The chain is built from TRBV30 and TRBJ1-1; D is undetermined. Germline V gene lookup returns CDR1 GTSNPN and CDR2 SVGIG (reference sequence). V shed 4 bases and J shed 5 bases, with 17 bases lying between them. This CDR3 has 14 residues. The CDR3 reads CAWNPKGSGTEAFF. CDR3 coding DNA: TGTGCCTGGAACCCCAAGGGTAGCGGGACTGAAGCTTTCTTT.

The chain joins TRBV7-9 to TRBJ2-1; 11 nucleotides agree with TRBD2. The V segment lost 5 bases and the J segment 1 base; nucleotides outside the gene matches: 4. The CDR3 contains 16 residues. CDR1 and CDR2 (germline): SEHNR, FQNEAQ (reference sequence). The CDR3 DNA reads TGTGCCAGCAGCCTCCCTAGCGGGGGGTCCTACAATGAGCAGTTCTTC. Its translation is CASSLPSGGSYNEQFF. Full variable domain (remainder filled in from reference TRBV7-9 and TRBJ2-1): DTGVSQNPRHKITKRGQNVTFRCDPISEHNRLYWYRQTLGQGPEFLTYFQNEAQLEKSRLLSDRFSAERPKGSFSTLEIQRTEQGDSAMYLCASSLPSGGSYNEQFFGPGTRLTVL.

The chain carries TRBV4-3 and TRBJ2-3; 10 nucleotides align to TRBD2. V lost 4 bases to trimming and J lost 0 bases; unmatched junction nucleotides: 19. The germline V gene has CDR1 LGHNA and CDR2 YSLEER. The CDR3 is made up of 21 amino acids. The CDR3 DNA is TGCGCCAGCAGCCCTTTTTTTCTGGGGAGACTAGCGGGTCCTAGCACAGATACGCAGTATTTT. The encoded protein is CASSPFFLGRLAGPSTDTQYF.

The V call is TRBV7-2, the J call TRBJ2-5, with no clear D. Looked up from germline, CDR1 is SGHTA and CDR2 is FQGNSA. With 0 bases removed from V and 4 bases from J, the gap between germline ends came to 3 bases. The CDR3 is 12 amino acids. The CDR3 sequence is CASSLALETQYF. In DNA form, the CDR3 reads TGTGCCAGCAGCTTAGCTCTAGAGACCCAGTACTTC. Complete variable domain (other parts from reference TRBV7-2 and TRBJ2-5): GAGVSQSPSNKVTEKGKDVELRCDPISGHTALYWYRQSLGQGLEFLIYFQGNSAPDKSGLPSDRFSAERTGGSVSTLTIQRTQQEDSAVYLCASSLALETQYFGPGTRLLVL.

The chain is built from TRBV18 and TRBJ2-3, with 13 bases that match TRBD2. This CDR3 is built from 18 residues. V lost 3 bases, J lost 3 bases, and 9 bases stayed unmatched. Germline loops: CDR1 KGHSH, CDR2 LQKENI. The CDR3 DNA sequence: TGTGCCAGCTCACCCGGACTAGCGGGAGTAGGGGGGACAGATACGCAGTATTTT. It translates to CASSPGLAGVGGTDTQYF.

This chain joins TRBV18 and TRBJ1-1; D remains ambiguous. Germline values: CDR1 KGHSH, CDR2 LQKENI. This CDR3 region has 14 residues. V was clipped by 2 bases and J by 4 bases, with 11 bases between them. DNA for the CDR3: TGTGCCAGCTCACCAAGGGAGGCCCGCACTGAAGCTTTCTTT. It specifies CASSPREARTEAFF.

The chain carries TRBV5-4 and TRBJ2-5; 8 bases are shared with TRBD1. V trimming: 4 bases; J trimming: 7 bases; junction bases outside the gene matches: 6. The CDR3 has 13 amino acids. Germline assignment: CDR1 SGHNT and CDR2 YYREEE (reference sequence). CDR3 sequence: CASSPDRGGTQYF. As DNA, the CDR3 is TGTGCCAGCAGCCCTGACAGGGGAGGGACCCAGTACTTC.

The chain carries TRBV3-1 (or the pseudogene TRBV3-2) and TRBJ1-1, with D possibly being TRBD1 (5 bases). Germline lookup yields CDR1 LGHDT and CDR2 YNNKEL (reference sequence). The CDR3 runs 15 residues. Trimming cost V 4 bases and J 1 base, with 13 bases left between them. The CDR3 bases are TGTGCCAGCAGCCGCCGTCGGGGGGGGAACACTGAAGCTTTCTTT. Encoded protein: CASSRRRGGNTEAFF.

This clone was recorded only once. The chain couples TRBV4-3 to TRBJ2-3; D is perhaps TRBD2 (7 bases). V lost 2 bases and J lost 3, with 15 bases in between. CDR3 length: 16 amino acids. Germline CDR1 is LGHNA and CDR2 is YSLEER. The CDR3, as DNA: TGCGCCAGCAGCCAACAGGGAGGGGGGGGTACAGATACGCAGTATTTT. Its protein is CASSQQGGGGTDTQYF.

This sequence joins TRBV10-3 and TRBJ1-1, with D possibly matching TRBD1 (6 bases). Germline V gene sequence: CDR1 ENHRY, CDR2 SYGVKD. The CDR3 length is 15 residues. V was clipped by 3 bases and J by 1 base, with 12 bases between them. CDR3 region: CAISDRGRWNTEAFF. The CDR3 bases are TGTGCCATCAGTGACAGGGGTAGGTGGAACACTGAAGCTTTCTTT.

This chain uses TRBV7-2 with TRBJ1-1, with D hard to call. Between the trimmed V and J ends, which lost 4 bases and 3 bases, there was a span of 9 bases. Germline CDR1 reads SGHTA; CDR2 reads FQGNSA. The CDR3 consists of 13 residues. In DNA, the CDR3 is TGTGCCAGCAGCTCCACGAGGTACACTGAAGCTTTCTTT. This sequence encodes CASSSTRYTEAFF. Looking up the rest from reference TRBV7-2 and TRBJ1-1 gives the full variable domain: GAGVSQSPSNKVTEKGKDVELRCDPISGHTALYWYRQSLGQGLEFLIYFQGNSAPDKSGLPSDRFSAERTGGSVSTLTIQRTQQEDSAVYLCASSSTRYTEAFFGQGTRLTVV.

This clone came up once. V is TRBV5-1 and J is TRBJ1-2; perhaps TRBD1 as D (6 bases). The V and J ends lost 3 bases and 8 bases respectively, with 20 bases between them. This CDR3 spans 15 amino acids. Germline assignment: CDR1 SGHRS and CDR2 YFSETQ. The CDR3 sequence: CASSWGPGGISGYTF. The CDR3 DNA reads TGCGCCAGCAGCTGGGGCCCTGGGGGCATATCAGGCTACACCTTC.

The rearrangement joins TRBV2 to TRBJ1-4; 7 positions match TRBD1. Germline-derived CDR1 and CDR2 are SNHLY and FYNNEI. CDR3 length: 15 residues. Losses at the gene ends were 3 bases for V and 2 bases for J; bases not matched to a gene: 3. The CDR3 nucleotides are TGTGCCAGCAGTGATTGGGGACAGACTAATGAAAAACTGTTTTTT. Encoded protein: CASSDWGQTNEKLFF.